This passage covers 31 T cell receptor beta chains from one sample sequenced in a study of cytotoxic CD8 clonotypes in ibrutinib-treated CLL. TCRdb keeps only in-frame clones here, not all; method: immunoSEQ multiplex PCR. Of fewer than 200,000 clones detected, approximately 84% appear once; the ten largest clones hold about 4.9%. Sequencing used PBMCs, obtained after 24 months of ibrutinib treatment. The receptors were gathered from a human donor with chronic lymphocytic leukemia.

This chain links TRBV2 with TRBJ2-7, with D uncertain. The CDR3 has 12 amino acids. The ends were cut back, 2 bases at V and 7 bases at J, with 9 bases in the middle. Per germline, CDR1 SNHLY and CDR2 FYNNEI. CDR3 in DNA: TGTGCCAGCAGTGAACAGGTTTTGGAGCAGTACTTC. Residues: CASSEQVLEQYF.

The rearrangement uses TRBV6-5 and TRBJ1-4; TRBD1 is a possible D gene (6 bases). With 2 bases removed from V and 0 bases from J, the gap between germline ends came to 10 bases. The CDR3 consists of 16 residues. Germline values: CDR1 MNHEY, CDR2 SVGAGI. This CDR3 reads CASSYRGSATNEKLFF. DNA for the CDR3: TGTGCCAGCAGTTACAGGGGGTCCGCAACTAATGAAAAACTGTTTTTT.

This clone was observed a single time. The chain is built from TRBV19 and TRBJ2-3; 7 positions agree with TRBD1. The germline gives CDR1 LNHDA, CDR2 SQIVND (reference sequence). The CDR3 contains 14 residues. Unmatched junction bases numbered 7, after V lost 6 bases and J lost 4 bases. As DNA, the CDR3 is TGTGCCAGTAGGGAGACAGGGAAGGCAGATACGCAGTATTTT. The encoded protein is CASRETGKADTQYF.

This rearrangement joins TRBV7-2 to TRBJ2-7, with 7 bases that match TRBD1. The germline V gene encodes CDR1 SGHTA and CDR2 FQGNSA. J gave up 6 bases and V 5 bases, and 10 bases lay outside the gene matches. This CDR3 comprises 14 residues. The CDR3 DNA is TGTGCCAGCAGCCAACAGGTTTACAGGGGCGAGCAGTACTTC. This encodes CASSQQVYRGEQYF.

CDR3 DNA sequence: TGTGCCAGCAGTTACTCGGGGACGGCTGGAAACACCATATATTTT. This sequence encodes CASSYSGTAGNTIYF. The V call is TRBV6-5, the J call TRBJ1-3, with D possibly being TRBD1 (5 bases). The CDR3 runs 15 residues. With 0 bases removed from V and 2 bases from J, the gap between germline ends came to 8 bases. CDR1 MNHEY and CDR2 SVGAGI come from the germline V gene.

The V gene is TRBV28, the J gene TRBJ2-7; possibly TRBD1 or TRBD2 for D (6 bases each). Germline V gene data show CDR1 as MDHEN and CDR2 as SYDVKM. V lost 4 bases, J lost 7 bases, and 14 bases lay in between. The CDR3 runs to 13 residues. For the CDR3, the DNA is TGTGCCAGCAGTTCCTTCGGGGGCGGAGAGCAGTACTTC. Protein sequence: CASSSFGGGEQYF. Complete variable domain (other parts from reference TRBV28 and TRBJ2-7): DVKVTQSSRYLVKRTGEKVFLECVQDMDHENMFWYRQDPGLGLRLIYFSYDVKMKEKGDIPEGYSVSREKKERFSLILESASTNQTSMYLCASSSFGGGEQYFGPGTRLTVT.

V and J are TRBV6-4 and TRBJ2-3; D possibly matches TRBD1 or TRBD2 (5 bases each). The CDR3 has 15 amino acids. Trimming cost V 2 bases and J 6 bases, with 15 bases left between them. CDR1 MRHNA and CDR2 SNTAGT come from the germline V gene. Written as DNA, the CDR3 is TGTGCCAGCAGTGACCGGGGCAAGGGGCCGGATACGCAGTATTTT. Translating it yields CASSDRGKGPDTQYF.

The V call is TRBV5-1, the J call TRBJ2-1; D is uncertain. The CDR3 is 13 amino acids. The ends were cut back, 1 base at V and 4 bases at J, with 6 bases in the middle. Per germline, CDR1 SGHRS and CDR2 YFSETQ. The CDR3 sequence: CASSLYSYNEQFF. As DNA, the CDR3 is TGCGCCAGCAGCTTGTACAGTTACAATGAGCAGTTCTTC.

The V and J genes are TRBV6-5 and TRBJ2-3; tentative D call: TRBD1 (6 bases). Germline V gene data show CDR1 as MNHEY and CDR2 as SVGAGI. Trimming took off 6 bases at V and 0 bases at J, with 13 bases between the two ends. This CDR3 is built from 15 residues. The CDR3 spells CASRLQGGSTDTQYF. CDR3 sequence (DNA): TGTGCCAGCAGGCTACAGGGCGGGAGCACAGATACGCAGTATTTT.

In DNA, the CDR3 is TGCGCCAGCAGCCCAGGACCGGGACTAGTGCAGTTCTTC. Protein: CASSPGPGLVQFF. The gene calls are TRBV5-1 and TRBJ2-1; 8 nucleotides match TRBD2. The CDR3 spans 13 residues. The germline V gene encodes CDR1 SGHRS and CDR2 YFSETQ. V shed 4 bases and J 12 bases; nucleotides not matched to a gene: 9.

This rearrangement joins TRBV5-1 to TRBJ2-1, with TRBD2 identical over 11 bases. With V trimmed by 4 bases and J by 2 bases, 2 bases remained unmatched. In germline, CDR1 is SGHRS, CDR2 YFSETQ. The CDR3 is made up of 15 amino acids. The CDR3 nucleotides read TGCGCCAGCAGCGCGACTAGCGGGGCCTACAATGAGCAGTTCTTC. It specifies CASSATSGAYNEQFF.

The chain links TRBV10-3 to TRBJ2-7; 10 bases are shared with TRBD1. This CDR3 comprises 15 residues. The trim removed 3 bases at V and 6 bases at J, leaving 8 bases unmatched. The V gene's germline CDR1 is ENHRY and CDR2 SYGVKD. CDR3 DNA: TGTGCCATCAGTGAAAGCCCGGGACAGGGGAGCGAGCAGTACTTC. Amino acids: CAISESPGQGSEQYF.

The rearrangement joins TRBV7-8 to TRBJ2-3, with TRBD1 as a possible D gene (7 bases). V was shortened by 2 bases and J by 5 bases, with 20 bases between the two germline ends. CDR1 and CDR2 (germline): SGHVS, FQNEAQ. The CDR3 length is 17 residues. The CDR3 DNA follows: TGTGCCAGCAGCTTACGTCAGGGGGGTCACTCGGGAGATACGCAGTATTTT. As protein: CASSLRQGGHSGDTQYF.

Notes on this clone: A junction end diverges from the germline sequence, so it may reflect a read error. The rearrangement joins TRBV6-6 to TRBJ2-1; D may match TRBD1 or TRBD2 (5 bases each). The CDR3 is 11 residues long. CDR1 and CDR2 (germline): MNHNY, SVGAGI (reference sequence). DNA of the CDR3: TGTGCCAGCAGTTACCGAGGGGCTTTGATCTTC. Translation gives CASSYRGALIF.

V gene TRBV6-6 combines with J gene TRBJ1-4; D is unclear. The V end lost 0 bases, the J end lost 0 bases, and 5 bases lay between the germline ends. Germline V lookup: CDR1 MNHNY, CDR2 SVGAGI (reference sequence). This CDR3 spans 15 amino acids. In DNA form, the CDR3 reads TGTGCCAGCAGTTACTCAGGAACAACTAATGAAAAACTGTTTTTT. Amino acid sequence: CASSYSGTTNEKLFF.

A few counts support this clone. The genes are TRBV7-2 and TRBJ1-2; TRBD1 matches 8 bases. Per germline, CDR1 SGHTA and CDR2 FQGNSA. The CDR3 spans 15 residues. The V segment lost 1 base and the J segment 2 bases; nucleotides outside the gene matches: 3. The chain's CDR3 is CASSLGDRPNYGYTF. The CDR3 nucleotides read TGTGCCAGCAGCTTAGGGGACAGGCCCAACTATGGCTACACCTTC.

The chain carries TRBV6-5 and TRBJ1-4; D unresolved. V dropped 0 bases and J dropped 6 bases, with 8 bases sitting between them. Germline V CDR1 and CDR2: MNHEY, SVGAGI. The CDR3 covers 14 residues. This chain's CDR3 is CASSYSSWDEKLFF. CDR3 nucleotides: TGTGCCAGCAGTTACTCGAGCTGGGATGAAAAACTGTTTTTT.

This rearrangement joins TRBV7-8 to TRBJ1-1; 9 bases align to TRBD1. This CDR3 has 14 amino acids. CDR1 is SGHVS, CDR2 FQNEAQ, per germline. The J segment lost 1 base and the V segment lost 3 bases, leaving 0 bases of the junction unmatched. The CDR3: CASSLDRGNTEAFF. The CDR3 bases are TGTGCCAGCAGCTTGGACAGGGGGAACACTGAAGCTTTCTTT. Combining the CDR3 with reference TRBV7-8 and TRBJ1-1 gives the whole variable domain GAGVSQSPRYKVAKRGQDVALRCDPISGHVSLFWYQQALGQGPEFLTYFQNEAQLDKSGLPSDRFFAERPEGSVSTLKIQRTQQEDSAVYLCASSLDRGNTEAFFGQGTRLTVV.

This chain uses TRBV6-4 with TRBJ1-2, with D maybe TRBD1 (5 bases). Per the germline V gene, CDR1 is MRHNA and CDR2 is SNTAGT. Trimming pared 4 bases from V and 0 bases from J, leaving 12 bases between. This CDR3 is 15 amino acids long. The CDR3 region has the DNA TGTGCCAGCAGTGTAGACAGTACCGCTAACTATGGCTACACCTTC. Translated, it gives CASSVDSTANYGYTF.

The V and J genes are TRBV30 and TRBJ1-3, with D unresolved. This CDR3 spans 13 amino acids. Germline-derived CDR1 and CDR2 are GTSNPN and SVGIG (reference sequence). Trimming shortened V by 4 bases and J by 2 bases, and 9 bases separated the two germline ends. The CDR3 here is CAWIPKAGNTIYF. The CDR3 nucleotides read TGTGCCTGGATCCCGAAGGCTGGAAACACCATATATTTT.

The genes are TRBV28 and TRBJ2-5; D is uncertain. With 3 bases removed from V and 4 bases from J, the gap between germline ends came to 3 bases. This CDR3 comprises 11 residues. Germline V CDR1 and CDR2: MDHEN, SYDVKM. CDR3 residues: CASSLVETQYF. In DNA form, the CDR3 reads TGTGCCAGCAGTTTGGTAGAGACCCAGTACTTC.

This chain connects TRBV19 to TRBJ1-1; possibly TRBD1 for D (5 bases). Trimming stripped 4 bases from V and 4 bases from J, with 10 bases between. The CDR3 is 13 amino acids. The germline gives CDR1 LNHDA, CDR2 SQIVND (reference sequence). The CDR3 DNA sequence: TGTGCCAGTAGTACAGGGAGTGGCACTGAAGCTTTCTTT. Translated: CASSTGSGTEAFF.

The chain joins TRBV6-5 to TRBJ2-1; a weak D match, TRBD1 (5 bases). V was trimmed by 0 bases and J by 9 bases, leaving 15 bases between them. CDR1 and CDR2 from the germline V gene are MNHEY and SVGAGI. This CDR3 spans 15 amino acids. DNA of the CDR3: TGTGCCAGCAGTTACTCCAGGGAAACCTATTCTGAGCAGTTCTTC. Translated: CASSYSRETYSEQFF.

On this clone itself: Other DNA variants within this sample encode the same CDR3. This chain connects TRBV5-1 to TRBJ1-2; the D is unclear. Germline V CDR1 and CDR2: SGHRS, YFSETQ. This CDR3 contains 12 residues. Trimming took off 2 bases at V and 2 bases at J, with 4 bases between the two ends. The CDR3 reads CASSFGNYGYTF. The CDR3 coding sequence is TGCGCCAGCAGCTTTGGAAACTATGGCTACACCTTC.

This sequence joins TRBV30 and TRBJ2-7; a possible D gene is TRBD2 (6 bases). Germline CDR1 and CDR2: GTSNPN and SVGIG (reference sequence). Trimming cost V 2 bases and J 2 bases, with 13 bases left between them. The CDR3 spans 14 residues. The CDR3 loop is CAWSIGGNPYEQYF. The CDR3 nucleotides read TGTGCCTGGAGTATAGGAGGGAACCCCTACGAGCAGTACTTC. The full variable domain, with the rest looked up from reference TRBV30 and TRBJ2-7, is SQTIHQWPATLVQPVGSPLSLECTVEGTSNPNLYWYRQAAGRGLQLLFYSVGIGQISSEVPQNLSASRPQDRQFILSSKKLLLSDSGFYLCAWSIGGNPYEQYFGPGTRLTVT.

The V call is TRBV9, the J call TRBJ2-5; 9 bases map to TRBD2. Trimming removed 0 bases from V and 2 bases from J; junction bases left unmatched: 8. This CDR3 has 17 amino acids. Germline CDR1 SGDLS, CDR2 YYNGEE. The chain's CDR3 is CASSVAVTSGTQETQYF. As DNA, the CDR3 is TGTGCCAGCAGCGTAGCTGTGACTAGCGGAACACAAGAGACCCAGTACTTC. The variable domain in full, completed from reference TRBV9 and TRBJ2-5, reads DSGVTQTPKHLITATGQRVTLRCSPRSGDLSVYWYQQSLDQGLQFLIQYYNGEERAKGNILERFSAQQFPDLHSELNLSSLELGDSALYFCASSVAVTSGTQETQYFGPGTRLLVL.

The CDR3 region is CASSQVNRDEQYF. CDR3 bases: TGTGCCAGCAGTCAGGTTAACAGGGACGAGCAGTACTTC. The gene calls are TRBV6-5 and TRBJ2-7, with a tentative D call TRBD1 (6 bases). Germline values: CDR1 MNHEY, CDR2 SVGAGI. The CDR3 extends over 13 amino acids. Deletions cut 5 bases from V and 5 bases from J, with 13 bases between.

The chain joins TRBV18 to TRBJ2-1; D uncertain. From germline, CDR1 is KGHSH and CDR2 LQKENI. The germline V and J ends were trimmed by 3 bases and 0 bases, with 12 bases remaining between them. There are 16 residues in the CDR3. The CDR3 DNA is TGTGCCAGCTCACCTAGGCCTTTCGGCTCCTACAATGAGCAGTTCTTC. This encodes CASSPRPFGSYNEQFF.

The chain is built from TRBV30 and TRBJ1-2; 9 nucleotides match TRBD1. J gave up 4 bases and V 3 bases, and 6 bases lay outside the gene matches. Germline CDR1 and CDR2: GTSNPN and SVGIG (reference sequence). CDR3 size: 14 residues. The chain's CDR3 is CAWSHGQGLYGYTF. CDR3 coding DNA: TGTGCCTGGAGCCACGGACAGGGGCTCTATGGCTACACCTTC.

The CDR3 bases are TGTGCCAGCAGCTTAGTTGGGGGGCCGAACACTGAAGCTTTCTTT. Protein product: CASSLVGGPNTEAFF. The chain employs TRBV7-9 and TRBJ1-1; TRBD1 is a possible D gene (6 bases). Germline V lookup: CDR1 SEHNR, CDR2 FQNEAQ (reference sequence). V gave up 1 base and J gave up 1 base, with 10 bases separating them. The CDR3 contains 15 residues.

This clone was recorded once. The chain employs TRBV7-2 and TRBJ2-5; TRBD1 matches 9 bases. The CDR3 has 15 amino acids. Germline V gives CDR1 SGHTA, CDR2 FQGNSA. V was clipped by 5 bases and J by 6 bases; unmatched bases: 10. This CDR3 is CASSPTAGQGKTQYF. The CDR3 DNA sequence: TGTGCCAGCAGCCCCACAGCGGGACAGGGAAAGACCCAGTACTTC.